Presented here are 13 T cell receptor beta chains from one specimen sequenced in a study of identical twins. TCRdb re-called the 5' RACE reads through MiXCR, storing one row per CDR3 protein. The sample lists some 250,000 distinct CDR3 sequences; under 8.5% were seen once. These data were also reused for a study on T cells expressing NK-cell markers.

The sample was CD8+ T cells sorted from blood. The receptors shown here come from a woman under 30 in good health.

The V and J genes are TRBV25-1 and TRBJ1-1; 8 positions match TRBD1. The germline gives CDR1 MGHDK, CDR2 SYGVNS. The V gene end was trimmed by 8 bases and the J gene end by 4 bases; junction bases not matched to a gene: 9. The CDR3 sequence is 14 residues long. The CDR3 loop reads CASRGRQGSTEAFF. The CDR3 DNA reads TGTGCCAGCCGCGGCAGACAGGGGAGCACTGAAGCTTTCTTT.

A few counts support this clonotype. The rearrangement joins TRBV20-1 to TRBJ2-5; D is unclear. CDR1 is DFQATT and CDR2 is SNEGSKA in the germline V gene (reference sequence). V lost 1 base and J 4 bases, leaving 10 bases between the germline ends. The CDR3 is made up of 13 amino acids. In nucleotides, the CDR3 is TGCAGTGCTAGAGGGCGATGGGCAGAGACCCAGTACTTC. It translates to CSARGRWAETQYF.

This clonotype was observed a handful of times. An end of the junction differs from the germline gene, which may be a read error. The gene calls are TRBV12-3 or TRBV12-4 and TRBJ1-2; the D is unclear. This CDR3 comprises 11 residues. The CDR3 here is CASSFGGMGSF. The CDR3 nucleotides are TGTGCCAGCAGTTTTGGCGGTATGGGGTCCTTC.

This clonotype was observed a handful of times. The genes are TRBV7-9 and TRBJ2-4; D is perhaps TRBD1 (6 bases). The CDR3 is 12 residues long. The V end lost 8 bases, the J end lost 7 bases, and 12 bases lay between the germline ends. CDR1 SEHNR and CDR2 FQNEAQ come from the germline V gene (reference sequence). The CDR3 DNA reads as TGTGCCAGCGGCGACAGGCCGAACATTCAGTACTTC. This codes for CASGDRPNIQYF.

DNA for the CDR3: TGTGCCAGCAGTTATCGACAGGCCTCCTACGAGCAGTACTTC. It is translated as CASSYRQASYEQYF. The V and J genes are TRBV6-2 or TRBV6-3 and TRBJ2-7, with TRBD1 as a possible D gene (6 bases). The V end lost 3 bases, the J end lost 0 bases, and 9 bases lay between the germline ends. In germline, CDR1 is MNHEY, CDR2 SVGEGT. The CDR3 sequence is 14 residues long.

The chain combines TRBV27 with TRBJ2-3; the D call may be TRBD1 or TRBD2 (5 bases each). Germline values: CDR1 MNHEY, CDR2 SMNVEV (reference sequence). The CDR3 spans 11 residues. Deletions cut 10 bases from V and 6 bases from J, with 11 bases between. The CDR3: CATFREDTQYF. The CDR3 coding sequence is TGTGCCACCTTCAGGGAGGATACGCAGTATTTT.

The chain links TRBV20-1 to TRBJ2-1; D gene uncertain. The CDR3 sequence is 13 residues long. Trimming took off 4 bases at V and 5 bases at J, with 12 bases between the two ends. Germline V CDR1 and CDR2: DFQATT, SNEGSKA (reference sequence). The CDR3 here is CSATPDGDNEQFF. The CDR3 nucleotides read TGCAGTGCTACCCCGGACGGCGACAATGAGCAGTTCTTC.

This clonotype was observed at least ten times. The chain recombines TRBV25-1 with TRBJ2-2; D is uncertain. This CDR3 comprises 12 residues. Germline values: CDR1 MGHDK, CDR2 SYGVNS. The germline V and J ends were trimmed by 7 bases and 5 bases, with 8 bases remaining between them. DNA for the CDR3: TGTGCCAGCACCGATAGGACCGGGGAGCTGTTTTTT. It translates to CASTDRTGELFF.

This clonotype was seen a few times. As DNA, the CDR3 is TGTGCCAGCAGCCTTCTACGGGCTAGCACAGATACGCAGTATTTT. Protein: CASSLLRASTDTQYF. This chain uses TRBV9 with TRBJ2-3; D uncertain. Deletions cut 4 bases from V and 0 bases from J, with 12 bases between. Germline V gene sequence: CDR1 SGDLS, CDR2 YYNGEE. The length of the CDR3 is 15 residues.

This clonotype appeared many times. This chain joins TRBV12-3 or TRBV12-4 and TRBJ1-6; D gene uncertain. The CDR3 has 15 amino acids. Trimming pared 5 bases from V and 2 bases from J, leaving 10 bases between. CDR3 DNA: TGTGCCAGCAGTCCGCGGGCCGCCTATAATTCACCCCTCCACTTT. It yields the protein CASSPRAAYNSPLHF.

The sample holds a few counts of this clonotype. This rearrangement joins TRBV2 to TRBJ2-2, with a possible D match to TRBD1 (5 bases). The CDR3 loop spans 13 amino acids. Germline V CDR1 and CDR2: SNHLY, FYNNEI. Trimming stripped 3 bases from V and 5 bases from J, with 7 bases between. CDR3 in amino acids: CASSDRVTGELFF. The DNA for the CDR3 is TGTGCCAGCAGTGACAGGGTGACCGGGGAGCTGTTTTTT.

This clonotype was observed many times. The rearrangement joins TRBV5-5 to TRBJ1-5; D ambiguous. V shed 2 bases and J shed 4 bases, with 7 bases lying between them. From germline, CDR1 is SGHKS and CDR2 YYEKEE (reference sequence). The CDR3 is 13 amino acids. The CDR3 DNA is TGTGCCAGCAGCTTCCCAGAAAATCAGCCCCAGCATTTT. Its translation: CASSFPENQPQHF.

A remark on this clonotype: With a much larger clone just one base away, this may be a read error. V and J are TRBV11-2 and TRBJ2-7; D is ambiguous. V was trimmed by 4 bases and J by 0 bases, leaving 13 bases between them. The CDR3 spans 15 residues. In germline, CDR1 is SGHAT, CDR2 FQNNGV. The CDR3: CASSWYYLSSYEQYF. The CDR3 coding sequence is TGTGCCAGCAGCTGGTACTACCTTAGCTCCTACGAGCAGTACTTC.